This record covers a single T cell receptor beta chain. CDR1 is SGHVS and CDR2 is FNYEAQ in the germline V gene. The ends were cut back, 1 base at V and 0 bases at J, with 16 bases in the middle. CDR3 length: 19 amino acids. Pregnant or lactating patients were excluded, as were those with uncontrolled infection or other autoimmune disease. The source of the PBMCs was over 8.5 ml of fresh peripheral blood. The data are from a study of T cells in Graves' hyperthyroidism and ophthalmopathy. Study-level information: It was at initial diagnosis, before any treatment, that peripheral blood was collected.

The investigators amplified TCR beta CDR3 regions from RNA transcripts. First-round RT-PCR with HTBI primers amplified the TCR CDR3 region. TCRdb re-called the multiplex PCR reads with MiXCR, one entry per CDR3 protein. The table includes 750,000 to 900,000 distinct CDR3 sequences, more than 30% detected once. The V and J genes are TRBV7-6 and TRBJ2-6; D remains ambiguous. The source is a man between 18 and 35 years old with Graves' hyperthyroidism. Source material: blood. The CDR3, as DNA: TGTGCCAGCAGCTTAGTTATCGTCCCGGTGGGCTCTGGGGCCAACGTCCTGACTTTC. The encoded protein is CASSLVIVPVGSGANVLTF. The entire variable domain, with the rest obtained from reference TRBV7-6 and TRBJ2-6, is as follows: GAGVSQSPRYKVTKRGQDVALRCDPISGHVSLYWYRQALGQGPEFLTYFNYEAQQDKSGLPNDRFSAERPEGSISTLTIQRTEQRDSAMYRCASSLVIVPVGSGANVLTFGAGSRLTVL.